The 27 T cell receptor beta chains reported below all come from one sample, sequenced in a study of OX40 agonist ivuxolimab in advanced cancers. Measured with immunoSEQ multiplex PCR; TCRdb has only the in-frame clones, and not every one. This table has roughly 43,000 clones, about 90% appearing once. Sequencing used CD4+ or CD8+ T cells sorted from blood, obtained in a trial of the OX40 agonist ivuxolimab. The receptors were gathered from an adult with an advanced solid tumor such as melanoma, head and neck, liver or kidney cancer.

The CDR3: CASSVRLASKETQYF. Written as DNA, the CDR3 is TGTGCCAGCAGTGTACGACTAGCGAGTAAAGAGACCCAGTACTTC. The V gene is TRBV2, the J gene TRBJ2-5, with TRBD2 matching 8 bases. The junction had 7 bases not matched to a gene; V was cut back by 4 bases and J by 3 bases. Germline V gene sequence: CDR1 SNHLY, CDR2 FYNNEI. This CDR3 contains 15 residues.

V is TRBV18 and J is TRBJ1-1; a weak D match, TRBD1 (6 bases). The V end lost 6 bases, the J end lost 4 bases, and 15 bases lay between the germline ends. This CDR3 has 14 residues. Germline assignment: CDR1 KGHSH and CDR2 LQKENI. CDR3 DNA sequence: TGTGCCAGCTCCGCGGAGGGGGGCAGCACTGAAGCTTTCTTT. It yields the protein CASSAEGGSTEAFF.

The chain couples TRBV6-6 to TRBJ2-2; D gene unclear. Looked up from germline, CDR1 is MNHNY and CDR2 is SVGAGI (reference sequence). V dropped 0 bases and J dropped 5 bases, with 7 bases sitting between them. The CDR3 runs to 14 residues. CDR3 protein: CASSYSLTTGELFF. CDR3 nucleotides: TGTGCCAGCAGTTACTCGCTAACGACCGGGGAGCTGTTTTTT.

CDR3 protein: CASSSVAGGQETQYF. CDR3 sequence (DNA): TGTGCCAGCAGCTCGGTAGCGGGGGGGCAAGAGACCCAGTACTTC. This chain joins TRBV5-4 and TRBJ2-5; 11 bases are a match to TRBD2. The germline CDR1 and CDR2 sequences are SGHNT and YYREEE (reference sequence). The trim removed 3 bases at V and 2 bases at J, leaving 3 bases unmatched. This CDR3 has 15 residues. Combining the CDR3 with reference TRBV5-4 and TRBJ2-5 gives the whole variable domain ETGVTQSPTHLIKTRGQQVTLRCSSQSGHNTVSWYQQALGQGPQFIFQYYREEENGRGNFPPRFSGLQFPNYSSELNVNALELDDSALYLCASSSVAGGQETQYFGPGTRLLVL.

This clone occurred a few times. The chain employs TRBV9 and TRBJ2-2; maybe TRBD1 (6 bases). The CDR3 covers 15 residues. Trimming took 0 bases from V and 5 from J, leaving 11 bases between them. CDR1 is SGDLS, CDR2 YYNGEE, per germline. This CDR3 is CASSVGPGETGELFF. DNA of the CDR3: TGTGCCAGCAGCGTAGGTCCAGGGGAAACCGGGGAGCTGTTTTTT.

This clone was seen a few times. The junction and the germline gene differ at one end; a read error may be behind it. The rearrangement uses TRBV2 and TRBJ1-2; 9 bases align to TRBD1. The CDR3 consists of 9 residues. Germline CDR1 SNHLY, CDR2 FYNNEI. Here the CDR3 reads CASTWTGAF. CDR3 DNA: TGTGCCAGCACGTGGACAGGGGCCTTC.

The J gene is TRBJ1-2, the V gene TRBV5-8; 10 bases are a match to TRBD1. V shed 5 bases, J shed 4 bases, and the junction held 8 bases outside the gene matches. The CDR3 sequence is 15 residues long. Germline V gene sequence: CDR1 SGHTS, CDR2 YDEGEE. The chain's CDR3 is CASRLPGQGSYGYTF. The CDR3, as DNA: TGTGCCAGCAGGTTACCGGGACAGGGGAGCTATGGCTACACCTTC. Full variable domain (outside the CDR3, taken from reference TRBV5-8 and TRBJ1-2): EAGVTQSPTHLIKTRGQQATLRCSPISGHTSVYWYQQALGLGLQFLLWYDEGEERNRGNFPPRFSGRQFPNYSSELNVNALELEDSALYLCASRLPGQGSYGYTFGSGTRLTVV.

This clone was counted once. The gene calls are TRBV7-9 and TRBJ1-4; tentatively, D is TRBD1 (5 bases). V gave up 3 bases and J gave up 8 bases, with 16 bases separating them. The CDR3 is 15 residues long. Germline V gives CDR1 SEHNR, CDR2 FQNEAQ (reference sequence). CDR3: CASSFGAGLDEKLFF. The CDR3 nucleotides are TGTGCCAGCAGCTTTGGAGCAGGGCTAGACGAAAAACTGTTTTTT.

The chain joins TRBV4-2 to TRBJ2-5, with 11 nucleotides matching TRBD2. The CDR3 spans 15 residues. V shed 5 bases and J 6 bases; nucleotides not matched to a gene: 8. CDR1 is LGHNA, CDR2 YNFKEQ, per germline. CDR3 amino acids: CASSLIAGGPKTQYF. The CDR3 region has the DNA TGTGCCAGCAGCTTAATAGCGGGGGGGCCGAAGACCCAGTACTTC.

The rearrangement joins TRBV30 to TRBJ2-1; no clear D. The CDR3 totals 16 residues. Germline values: CDR1 GTSNPN, CDR2 SVGIG (reference sequence). Trimming took off 3 bases at V and 7 bases at J, with 22 bases between the two ends. DNA for the CDR3: TGTGCCTGGAGAAACACCGACCCTCCCATAAAAAATGAGCAGTTCTTC. Translation gives CAWRNTDPPIKNEQFF.

The gene calls are TRBV15 and TRBJ2-7; D gene uncertain. The CDR3 spans 14 residues. The germline CDR1 and CDR2 sequences are LNHNV and YYDKDF (reference sequence). V gave up 5 bases and J gave up 3 bases, with 14 bases separating them. CDR3: CATSPSLEGYEQYF. The CDR3, as DNA: TGTGCCACCAGCCCCTCACTGGAAGGCTACGAGCAGTACTTC.

The J gene is TRBJ2-5, the V gene TRBV6-1; 7 nucleotides agree with TRBD1. CDR3 length: 13 residues. V gave up 7 bases and J gave up 4 bases; unmatched junction bases: 6. The germline gives CDR1 MNHNS, CDR2 SASEGT. The CDR3, as DNA: TGTGCCAGCAATACAGGGGTACGAGAGACCCAGTACTTC. This encodes CASNTGVRETQYF.

This clone is a singleton in its sample. One end of the junction fails to match germline, which may point to a read error. This chain joins TRBV2 and TRBJ2-5; TRBD2 matches at 10 bases. CDR3 size: 13 residues. The V gene's germline CDR1 is SNHLY and CDR2 FYNNEI. Here the CDR3 reads CASERGGRETQYF. The CDR3 region has the DNA TGTGCCAGCGAGCGGGGGGGCAGAGAGACTCAGTACTTC.

This clone showed up just once. The junction and the germline gene differ at one end; a read error may be behind it. The chain employs TRBV4-1 and TRBJ2-3; D might be TRBD1 or TRBD2, each matching 6 bases. The CDR3 is 16 amino acids. Germline V gene sequence: CDR1 MGHRA, CDR2 YSYEKL. CDR3 residues: CASRQDRGALTDTQYF. The CDR3 DNA reads TGCGCCAGCAGACAAGATAGGGGGGCCCTCACAGATACGCAGTATTTT.

The CDR3 DNA is TGTGCCAGCAGGGACCGGGACATTCGTTCACCCCTCCACTTT. Translated: CASRDRDIRSPLHF. The rearrangement joins TRBV6-1 to TRBJ1-6; maybe TRBD1 (6 bases). Germline V gene data show CDR1 as MNHNS and CDR2 as SASEGT. V dropped 6 bases and J dropped 9 bases, with 15 bases sitting between them. The CDR3 runs 14 residues.

This clone was recorded once. The chain uses TRBV7-2 and TRBJ2-7, with TRBD2 matching 8 bases. V lost 6 bases to trimming and J lost 0 bases; unmatched junction nucleotides: 10. Germline CDR1 reads SGHTA; CDR2 reads FQGNSA. This CDR3 comprises 16 residues. The CDR3: CASSQVVGTSSYEQYF. The CDR3 DNA follows: TGTGCCAGCAGTCAAGTCGTCGGGACTAGCTCCTACGAGCAGTACTTC.

This clone was observed a single time. This chain joins TRBV6-5 and TRBJ1-1; no firm D call. Germline-derived CDR1 and CDR2 are MNHEY and SVGAGI. The CDR3 loop spans 15 amino acids. Trimming removed 4 bases at V and 0 bases at J, with 12 bases between. The CDR3 DNA sequence: TGTGCCAGCAGTTTTGGGGTGGCCCTGAACACTGAAGCTTTCTTT. As protein: CASSFGVALNTEAFF.

V usage is TRBV10-2 and J usage is TRBJ2-1; 9 bases align to TRBD2. V shed 0 bases, J shed 0 bases, and the junction held 12 bases outside the gene matches. The CDR3 totals 20 residues. Germline values: CDR1 WSHSY, CDR2 SAAADI. The CDR3 loop is CASSESVGLAGLSSYNEQFF. CDR3 coding DNA: TGCGCCAGCAGTGAGTCGGTGGGGCTAGCGGGGTTGAGCTCCTACAATGAGCAGTTCTTC.

The genes are TRBV6-5 and TRBJ2-7; 11 bases align to TRBD2. This CDR3 region has 16 residues. The junction had 5 bases not matched to a gene; V was cut back by 2 bases and J by 2 bases. Looked up from germline, CDR1 is MNHEY and CDR2 is SVGAGI. CDR3 sequence (DNA): TGTGCCAGCAGTTACGCGGGGACTAGCGGTACCTACGAGCAGTACTTC. It codes for CASSYAGTSGTYEQYF.

CDR3 amino acids: CASSEAVGITDTQYF. The CDR3 DNA reads TGTGCCAGCAGTGAAGCGGTCGGCATCACAGATACGCAGTATTTT. The gene calls are TRBV25-1 and TRBJ2-3; D gene uncertain. Trimming removed 2 bases from V and 2 bases from J, with 11 bases in between. Germline V gene data show CDR1 as MGHDK and CDR2 as SYGVNS. This CDR3 spans 15 amino acids.

The V gene is TRBV4-1, the J gene TRBJ2-6, with D perhaps TRBD1 (6 bases). CDR1 is MGHRA and CDR2 is YSYEKL in the germline V gene. V shed 0 bases and J shed 4 bases, with 19 bases lying between them. This CDR3 has 19 residues. CDR3 loop: CASSQDRTAPSGGANVLTF. The CDR3 region has the DNA TGCGCCAGCAGCCAAGATAGGACAGCCCCGTCCGGCGGGGCCAACGTCCTGACTTTC.

The chain combines TRBV6-5 with TRBJ1-4; 9 positions agree with TRBD1. The CDR3 is 15 amino acids. J gave up 7 bases and V 5 bases, and 8 bases lay outside the gene matches. The germline CDR1 and CDR2 sequences are MNHEY and SVGAGI. This CDR3 is CASSHQQGAGEKLFF. The CDR3 DNA follows: TGTGCCAGCAGTCACCAACAGGGGGCGGGTGAAAAACTGTTTTTT.

V usage is TRBV18 and J usage is TRBJ1-2; TRBD1 aligns across 11 bases. The germline CDR1 and CDR2 sequences are KGHSH and LQKENI. Unmatched junction bases numbered 8, after V lost 2 bases and J lost 0 bases. This CDR3 comprises 18 residues. CDR3 loop: CASSPAAGQGATNYGYTF. The CDR3 region has the DNA TGTGCCAGCTCACCAGCGGCTGGACAGGGGGCTACTAACTATGGCTACACCTTC.

This rearrangement joins TRBV6-1 to TRBJ2-7; tentative D call: TRBD2 (6 bases). The length of the CDR3 is 12 residues. Germline V gene sequence: CDR1 MNHNS, CDR2 SASEGT. The ends were cut back, 7 bases at V and 7 bases at J, with 14 bases in the middle. The DNA of the CDR3 is TGTGCCAGCACCCGACTAGAGCAAGAGCAGTACTTC. The encoded protein is CASTRLEQEQYF.

The rearrangement uses TRBV25-1 and TRBJ2-7, with 9 nucleotides matching TRBD1. V was clipped by 4 bases and J by 0 bases; unmatched bases: 4. CDR1 is MGHDK, CDR2 SYGVNS, per germline. The CDR3 is 15 amino acids. The CDR3 loop reads CASSAAQGASYEQYF. Here the CDR3 DNA reads TGTGCCAGCAGTGCTGCACAGGGGGCCTCCTACGAGCAGTACTTC.

The V call is TRBV4-2, the J call TRBJ2-6, with a weak D call TRBD1 (6 bases). V lost 1 base and J lost 1, with 20 bases in between. The CDR3 sequence is 20 residues long. CDR1 and CDR2 (germline): LGHNA, YNFKEQ. The CDR3 DNA reads as TGTGCCAGCAGCCAAGTCTTTGGGGGCAGGGAGAGTTCTGGGGCCAACGTCCTGACTTTC. Amino acid sequence: CASSQVFGGRESSGANVLTF.

The V gene is TRBV7-2, the J gene TRBJ2-5; D ambiguous. The better agreement between TRBJ2-7 and the DNA end casts doubt on the J call. This CDR3 is 11 amino acids long. Per the germline V gene, CDR1 is SGHTA and CDR2 is FQGNSA. The CDR3 DNA sequence: TGTGCCAGCAGCTTATATTACGAGCAGTACTTC. Translation: CASSLYYEQYF.